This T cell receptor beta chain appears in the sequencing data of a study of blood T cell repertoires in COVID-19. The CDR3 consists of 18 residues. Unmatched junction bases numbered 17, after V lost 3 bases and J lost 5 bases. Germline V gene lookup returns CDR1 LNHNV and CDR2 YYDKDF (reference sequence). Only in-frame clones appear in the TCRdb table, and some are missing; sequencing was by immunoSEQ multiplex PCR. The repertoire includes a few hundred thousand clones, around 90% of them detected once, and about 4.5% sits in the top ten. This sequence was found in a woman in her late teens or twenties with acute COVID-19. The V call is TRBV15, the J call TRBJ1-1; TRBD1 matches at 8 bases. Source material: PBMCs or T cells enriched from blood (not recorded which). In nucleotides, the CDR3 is TGTGCCACCAGCAGTTACAGGGGGGTATCGGGTTTAGGGACTGAAGCTTTCTTT. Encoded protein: CATSSYRGVSGLGTEAFF.